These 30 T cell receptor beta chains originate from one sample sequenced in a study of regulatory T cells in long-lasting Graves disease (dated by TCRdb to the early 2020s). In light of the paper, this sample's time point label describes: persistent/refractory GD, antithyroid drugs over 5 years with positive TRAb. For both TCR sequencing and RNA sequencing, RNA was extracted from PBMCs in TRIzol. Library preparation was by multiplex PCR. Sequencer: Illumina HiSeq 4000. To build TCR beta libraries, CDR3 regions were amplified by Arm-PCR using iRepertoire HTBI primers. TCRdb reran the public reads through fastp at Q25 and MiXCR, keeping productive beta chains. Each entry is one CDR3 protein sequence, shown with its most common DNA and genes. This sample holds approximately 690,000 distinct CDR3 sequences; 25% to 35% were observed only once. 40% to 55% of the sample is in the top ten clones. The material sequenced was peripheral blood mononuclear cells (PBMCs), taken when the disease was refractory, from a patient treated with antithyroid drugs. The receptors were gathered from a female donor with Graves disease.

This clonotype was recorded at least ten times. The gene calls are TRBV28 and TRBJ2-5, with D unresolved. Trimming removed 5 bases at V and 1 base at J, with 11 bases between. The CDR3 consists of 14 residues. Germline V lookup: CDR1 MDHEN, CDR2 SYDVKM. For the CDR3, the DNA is TGTGCCAGCAGTCCTTGGCGTCCCCAAGAGACCCAGTACTTC. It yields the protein CASSPWRPQETQYF.

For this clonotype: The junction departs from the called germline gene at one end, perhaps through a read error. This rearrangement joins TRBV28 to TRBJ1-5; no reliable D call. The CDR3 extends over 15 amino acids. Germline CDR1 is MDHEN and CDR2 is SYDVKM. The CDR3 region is CAGSLSDGLGQPQHF. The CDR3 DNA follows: TGTGCCGGCAGTTTATCAGATGGACTGGGTCAGCCCCAGCATTTT.

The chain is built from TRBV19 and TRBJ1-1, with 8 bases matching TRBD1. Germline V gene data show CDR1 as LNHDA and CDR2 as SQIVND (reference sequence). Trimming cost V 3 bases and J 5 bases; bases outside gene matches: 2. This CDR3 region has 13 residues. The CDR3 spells CASSIYRGTEAFF. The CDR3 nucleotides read TGTGCCAGTAGTATTTACAGGGGGACTGAAGCTTTCTTT.

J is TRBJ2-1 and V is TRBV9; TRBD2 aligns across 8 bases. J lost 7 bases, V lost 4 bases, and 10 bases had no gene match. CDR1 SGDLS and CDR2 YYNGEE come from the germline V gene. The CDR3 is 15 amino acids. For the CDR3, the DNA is TGTGCCAGCAGCACCCGGGGTAGCGGGACTAATGAGCAGTTCTTC. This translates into CASSTRGSGTNEQFF.

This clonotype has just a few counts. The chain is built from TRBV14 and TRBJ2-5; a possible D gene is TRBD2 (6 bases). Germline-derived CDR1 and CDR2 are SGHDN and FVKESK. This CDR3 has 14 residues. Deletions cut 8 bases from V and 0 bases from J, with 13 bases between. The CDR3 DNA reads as TGTGCCAGCCAGGAGGGAAAGTACCAAGAGACCCAGTACTTC. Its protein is CASQEGKYQETQYF. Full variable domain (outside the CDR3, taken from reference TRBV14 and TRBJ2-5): EAGVTQFPSHSVIEKGQTVTLRCDPISGHDNLYWYRRVMGKEIKFLLHFVKESKQDESGMPNNRFLAERTGGTYSTLKVQPAELEDSGVYFCASQEGKYQETQYFGPGTRLLVL.

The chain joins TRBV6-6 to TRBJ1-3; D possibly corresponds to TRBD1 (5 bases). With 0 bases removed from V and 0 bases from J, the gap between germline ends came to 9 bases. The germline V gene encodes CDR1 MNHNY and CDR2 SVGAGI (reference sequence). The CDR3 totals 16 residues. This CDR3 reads CASSYSQASSGNTIYF. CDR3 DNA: TGTGCCAGCAGTTACTCACAGGCGAGCTCTGGAAACACCATATATTTT.

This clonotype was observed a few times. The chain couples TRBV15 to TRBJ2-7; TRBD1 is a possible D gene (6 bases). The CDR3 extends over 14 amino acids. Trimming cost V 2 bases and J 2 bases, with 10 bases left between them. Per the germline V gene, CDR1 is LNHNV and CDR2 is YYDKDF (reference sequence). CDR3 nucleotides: TGTGCCACCAGCAGAAGACAGGACCCCTACGAGCAGTACTTC. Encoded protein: CATSRRQDPYEQYF.

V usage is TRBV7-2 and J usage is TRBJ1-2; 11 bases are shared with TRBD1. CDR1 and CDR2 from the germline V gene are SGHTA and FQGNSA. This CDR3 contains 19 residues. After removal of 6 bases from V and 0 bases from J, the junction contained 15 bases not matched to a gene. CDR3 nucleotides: TGTGCCAGCAGTGGACCGGGACAGGGGGTTCGGGTGGCTAACTATGGCTACACCTTC. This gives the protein CASSGPGQGVRVANYGYTF.

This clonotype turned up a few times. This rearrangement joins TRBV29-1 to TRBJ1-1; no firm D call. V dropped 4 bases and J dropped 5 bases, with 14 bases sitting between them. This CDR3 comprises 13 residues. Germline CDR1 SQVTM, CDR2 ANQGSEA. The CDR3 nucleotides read TGCAGCGTTGGTGGGCAGATCGCTACTGAAGCTTTCTTT. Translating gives CSVGGQIATEAFF. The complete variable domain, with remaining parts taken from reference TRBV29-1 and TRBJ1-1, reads SAVISQKPSRDICQRGTSLTIQCQVDSQVTMMFWYRQQPGQSLTLIATANQGSEATYESGFVIDKFPISRPNLTFSTLTVSNMSPEDSSIYLCSVGGQIATEAFFGQGTRLTVV.

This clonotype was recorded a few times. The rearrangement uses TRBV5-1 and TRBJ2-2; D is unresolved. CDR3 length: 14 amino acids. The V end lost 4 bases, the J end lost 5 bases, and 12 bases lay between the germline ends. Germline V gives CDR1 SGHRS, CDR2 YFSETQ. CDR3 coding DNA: TGCGCCAGCAGCAACGGACCCGTGACCGGGGAGCTGTTTTTT. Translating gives CASSNGPVTGELFF.

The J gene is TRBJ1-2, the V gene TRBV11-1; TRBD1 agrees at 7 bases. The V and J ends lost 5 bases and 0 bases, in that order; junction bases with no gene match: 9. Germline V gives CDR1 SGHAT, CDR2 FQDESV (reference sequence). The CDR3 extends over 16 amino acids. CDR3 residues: CASSPFSGTANYGYTF. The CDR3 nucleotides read TGTGCCAGCAGCCCTTTTTCCGGGACAGCTAACTATGGCTACACCTTC.

CDR3 sequence (DNA): TGTGCCAGCAGCCACGACCTCGCGGGCAATCAGCCCCAGCATTTT. Protein: CASSHDLAGNQPQHF. This sequence joins TRBV4-2 and TRBJ1-5; D gene ambiguous. CDR1 LGHNA and CDR2 YNFKEQ come from the germline V gene. The length of the CDR3 is 15 residues. V was trimmed by 3 bases and J by 2 bases, leaving 11 bases between them.

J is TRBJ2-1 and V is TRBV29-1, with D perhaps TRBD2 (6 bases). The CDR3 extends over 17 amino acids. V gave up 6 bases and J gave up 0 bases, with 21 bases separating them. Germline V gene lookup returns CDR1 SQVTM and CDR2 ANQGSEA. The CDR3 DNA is TGCAGCGTAGATTCGGGACTTCCCATCAGCTCCTACAATGAGCAGTTCTTC. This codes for CSVDSGLPISSYNEQFF.

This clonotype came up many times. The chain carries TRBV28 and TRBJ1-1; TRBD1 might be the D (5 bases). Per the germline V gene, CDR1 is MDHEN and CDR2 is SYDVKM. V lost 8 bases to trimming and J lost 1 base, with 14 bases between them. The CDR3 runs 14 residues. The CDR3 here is CASGETDTNTEAFF. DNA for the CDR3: TGTGCCAGCGGGGAGACAGATACGAACACTGAAGCTTTCTTT.

The CDR3 spells CASSLKLAGAGAKNIQYF. The CDR3 nucleotides read TGTGCCAGCAGCTTAAAACTAGCGGGAGCGGGGGCCAAAAACATTCAGTACTTC. The rearrangement joins TRBV11-2 to TRBJ2-4; TRBD2 aligns across 11 bases. The J segment lost 1 base and the V segment lost 2 bases, leaving 7 bases of the junction unmatched. Per the germline V gene, CDR1 is SGHAT and CDR2 is FQNNGV. The CDR3 totals 18 residues.

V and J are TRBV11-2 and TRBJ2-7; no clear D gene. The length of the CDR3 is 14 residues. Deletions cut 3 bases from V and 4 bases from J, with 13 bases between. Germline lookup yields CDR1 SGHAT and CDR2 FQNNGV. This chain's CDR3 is CASSFGVEDYEQYF. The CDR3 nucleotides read TGTGCCAGCAGCTTTGGGGTAGAGGATTACGAGCAGTACTTC.

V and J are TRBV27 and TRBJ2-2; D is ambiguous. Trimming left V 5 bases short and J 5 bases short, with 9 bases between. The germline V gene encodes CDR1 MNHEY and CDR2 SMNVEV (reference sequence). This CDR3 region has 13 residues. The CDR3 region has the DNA TGTGCCAGCAGTCCCTGGACGACCGGGGAGCTGTTTTTT. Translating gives CASSPWTTGELFF.

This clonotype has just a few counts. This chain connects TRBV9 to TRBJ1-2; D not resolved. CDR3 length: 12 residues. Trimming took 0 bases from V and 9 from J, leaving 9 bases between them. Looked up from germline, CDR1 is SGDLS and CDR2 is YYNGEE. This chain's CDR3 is CASSVGVGSYTF. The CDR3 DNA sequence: TGTGCCAGCAGCGTAGGGGTCGGAAGCTACACCTTC. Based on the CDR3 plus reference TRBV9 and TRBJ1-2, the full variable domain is DSGVTQTPKHLITATGQRVTLRCSPRSGDLSVYWYQQSLDQGLQFLIQYYNGEERAKGNILERFSAQQFPDLHSELNLSSLELGDSALYFCASSVGVGSYTFGSGTRLTVV.

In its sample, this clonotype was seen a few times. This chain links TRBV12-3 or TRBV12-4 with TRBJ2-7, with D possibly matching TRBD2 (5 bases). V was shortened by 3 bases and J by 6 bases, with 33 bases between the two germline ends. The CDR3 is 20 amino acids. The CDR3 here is CASSFFGLGFGPRESSEQYF. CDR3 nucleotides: TGTGCCAGCAGTTTCTTTGGCTTAGGATTTGGACCGAGGGAGTCGAGCGAGCAGTACTTC.

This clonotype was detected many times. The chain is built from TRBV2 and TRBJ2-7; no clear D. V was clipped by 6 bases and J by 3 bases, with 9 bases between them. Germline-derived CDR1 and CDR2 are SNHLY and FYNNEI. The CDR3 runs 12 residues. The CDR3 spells CASREPNYEQYF. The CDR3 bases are TGTGCCAGCAGGGAACCTAACTACGAGCAGTACTTC.

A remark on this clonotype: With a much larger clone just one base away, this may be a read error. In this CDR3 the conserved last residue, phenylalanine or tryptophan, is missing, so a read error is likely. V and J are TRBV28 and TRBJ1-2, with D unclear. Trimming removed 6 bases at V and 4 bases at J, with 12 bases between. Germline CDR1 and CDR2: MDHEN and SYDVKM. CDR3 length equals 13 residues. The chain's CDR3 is CASSHRTAYGYTL. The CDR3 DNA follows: TGTGCCAGCAGCCACCGGACGGCCTATGGCTACACCCTC.

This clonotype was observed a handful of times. In DNA, the CDR3 is TGTGCCAGCAGTTCGATTGGGGGGAGCTCCTACGAGCAGTACTTC. It codes for CASSSIGGSSYEQYF. The chain uses TRBV27 and TRBJ2-7, with a tentative D call TRBD2 (6 bases). Per the germline V gene, CDR1 is MNHEY and CDR2 is SMNVEV (reference sequence). The CDR3 is made up of 15 amino acids. V was cut by 4 bases and J by 0 bases, with 13 bases left in between.

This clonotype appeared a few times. In DNA form, the CDR3 reads TGTGCCAGCAGTTTAACCGGTTTCTCCTACGAGCAGTACTTC. Translated: CASSLTGFSYEQYF. This chain joins TRBV12-3 or TRBV12-4 and TRBJ2-7, with D hard to call. The V and J ends lost 2 bases and 0 bases respectively, with 8 bases between them. The CDR3 is 14 residues long.

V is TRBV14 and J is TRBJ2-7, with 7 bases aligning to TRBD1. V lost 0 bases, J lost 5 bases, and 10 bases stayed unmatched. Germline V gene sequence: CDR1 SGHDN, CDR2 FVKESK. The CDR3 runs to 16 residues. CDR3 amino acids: CASSQDGRRGKNEQYF. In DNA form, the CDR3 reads TGTGCCAGCAGCCAAGACGGACGCAGGGGGAAGAACGAGCAGTACTTC.

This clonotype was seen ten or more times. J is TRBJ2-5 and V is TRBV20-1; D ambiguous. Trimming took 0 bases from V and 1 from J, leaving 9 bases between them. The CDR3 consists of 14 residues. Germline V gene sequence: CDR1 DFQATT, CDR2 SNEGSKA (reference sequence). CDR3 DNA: TGCAGTGCTAGAGAATCCCTGACCCAAGAGACCCAGTACTTC. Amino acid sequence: CSARESLTQETQYF.

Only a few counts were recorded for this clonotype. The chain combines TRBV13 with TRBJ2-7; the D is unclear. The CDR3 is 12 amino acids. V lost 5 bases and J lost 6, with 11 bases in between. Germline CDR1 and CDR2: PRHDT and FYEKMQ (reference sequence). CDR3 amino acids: CASSPSSLEQYF. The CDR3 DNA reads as TGTGCCAGCAGCCCCAGTAGCCTCGAGCAGTACTTC.

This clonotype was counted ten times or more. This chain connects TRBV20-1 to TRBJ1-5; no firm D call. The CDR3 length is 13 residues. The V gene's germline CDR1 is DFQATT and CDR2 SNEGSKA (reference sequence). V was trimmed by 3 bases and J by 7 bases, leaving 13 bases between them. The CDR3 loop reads CSASSNKGQPQHF. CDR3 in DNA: TGCAGTGCTAGTAGTAACAAAGGACAGCCCCAGCATTTT.

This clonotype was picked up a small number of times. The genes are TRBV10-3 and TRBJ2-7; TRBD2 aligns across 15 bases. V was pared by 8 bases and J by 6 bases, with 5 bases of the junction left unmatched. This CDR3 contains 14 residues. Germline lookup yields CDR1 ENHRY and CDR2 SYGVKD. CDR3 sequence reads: CAIRGLAGGGEQYF. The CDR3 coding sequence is TGTGCCATCCGGGGACTAGCGGGAGGAGGCGAGCAGTACTTC.

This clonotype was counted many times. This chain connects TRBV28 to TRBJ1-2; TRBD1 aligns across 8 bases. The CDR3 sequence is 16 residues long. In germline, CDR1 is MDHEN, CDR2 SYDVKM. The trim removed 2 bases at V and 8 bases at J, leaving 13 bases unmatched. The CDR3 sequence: CASSLKSGRGREGYTF. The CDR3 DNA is TGTGCCAGCAGTTTAAAATCCGGCAGGGGGCGAGAGGGCTACACCTTC.

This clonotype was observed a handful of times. CDR3 sequence: CASSLTGGHSYEQYF. CDR3 bases: TGTGCCAGCAGCCTCACAGGGGGCCACTCCTACGAGCAGTACTTC. This rearrangement joins TRBV7-9 to TRBJ2-7, with 9 nucleotides matching TRBD1. The CDR3 is made up of 15 amino acids. Germline V gene data show CDR1 as SEHNR and CDR2 as FQNEAQ (reference sequence). Trimming took 5 bases from V and 0 from J; bases not matched to a gene: 5.